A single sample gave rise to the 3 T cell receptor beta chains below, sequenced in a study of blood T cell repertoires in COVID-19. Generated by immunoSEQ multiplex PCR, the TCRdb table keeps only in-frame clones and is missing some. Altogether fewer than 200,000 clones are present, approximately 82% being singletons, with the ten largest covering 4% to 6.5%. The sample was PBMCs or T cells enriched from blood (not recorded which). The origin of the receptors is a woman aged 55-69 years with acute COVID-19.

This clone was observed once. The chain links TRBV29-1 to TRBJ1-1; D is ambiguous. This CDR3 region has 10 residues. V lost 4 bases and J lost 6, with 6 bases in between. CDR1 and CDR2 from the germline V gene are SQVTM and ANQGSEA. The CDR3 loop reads CSVVSAEAFF. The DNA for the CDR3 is TGCAGCGTTGTATCCGCTGAAGCTTTCTTT.

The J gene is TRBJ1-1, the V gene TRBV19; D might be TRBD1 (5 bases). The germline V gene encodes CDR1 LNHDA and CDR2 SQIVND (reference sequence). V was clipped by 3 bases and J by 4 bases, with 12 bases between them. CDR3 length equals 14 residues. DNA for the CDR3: TGTGCCAGTAGTATCGCGTTTCAGGGCACTGAAGCTTTCTTT. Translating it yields CASSIAFQGTEAFF. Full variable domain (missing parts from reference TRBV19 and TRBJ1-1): DGGITQSPKYLFRKEGQNVTLSCEQNLNHDAMYWYRQDPGQGLRLIYYSQIVNDFQKGDIAEGYSVSREKKESFPLTVTSAQKNPTAFYLCASSIAFQGTEAFFGQGTRLTVV.

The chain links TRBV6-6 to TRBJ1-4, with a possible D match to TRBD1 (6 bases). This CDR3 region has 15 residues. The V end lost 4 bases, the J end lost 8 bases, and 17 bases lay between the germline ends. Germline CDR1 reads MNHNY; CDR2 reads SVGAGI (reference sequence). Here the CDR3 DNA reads TGTGCCAGCAGTTCCCCCTCTACAGGGAGAGAAAAACTGTTTTTT. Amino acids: CASSSPSTGREKLFF.